This TCR beta chain was documented in a study of T cells after yellow fever vaccination. TCRdb reprocessed the 5' RACE reads with MiXCR, giving one entry per CDR3 protein. The data contain a few hundred thousand distinct CDR3 sequences, approximately 3.5% of them singletons. This CDR3 comprises 14 residues. V gave up 6 bases and J gave up 0 bases; unmatched junction bases: 2. Germline CDR1 MRHNA, CDR2 SNTAGT. This clonotype has a count of ten or more. The chain employs TRBV6-4 and TRBJ2-3; 8 positions match TRBD2. Sequencing was performed on PBMCs, taken 15 days after the yellow fever booster vaccination. The TCR sequence derives from a young man who received the YFV17D yellow fever vaccine. The CDR3 sequence: CASSGGASTDTQYF. The CDR3 region has the DNA TGTGCCAGCAGCGGGGGGGCTAGCACAGATACGCAGTATTTT.